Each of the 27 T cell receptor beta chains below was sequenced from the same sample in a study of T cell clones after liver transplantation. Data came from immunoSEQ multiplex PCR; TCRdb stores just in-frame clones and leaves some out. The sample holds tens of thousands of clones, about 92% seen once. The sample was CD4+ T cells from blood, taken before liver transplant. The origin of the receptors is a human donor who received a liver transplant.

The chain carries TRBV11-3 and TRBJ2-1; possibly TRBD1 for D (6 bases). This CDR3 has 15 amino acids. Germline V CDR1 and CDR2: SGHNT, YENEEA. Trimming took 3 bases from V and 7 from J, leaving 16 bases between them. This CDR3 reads CASSFGTLVGNEQFF. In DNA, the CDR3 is TGTGCCAGCAGCTTCGGGACACTCGTCGGGAATGAGCAGTTCTTC.

The DNA of the CDR3 is TGCGCCAGCAGCGTTTCAACCGGGACTAGCGCGTACGAGCAGTACTTC. Amino acid sequence: CASSVSTGTSAYEQYF. The J gene is TRBJ2-7, the V gene TRBV5-1, with 10 bases aligning to TRBD2. The CDR3 consists of 16 residues. Trimming took 4 bases from V and 4 from J; bases not matched to a gene: 11. In germline, CDR1 is SGHRS, CDR2 YFSETQ.

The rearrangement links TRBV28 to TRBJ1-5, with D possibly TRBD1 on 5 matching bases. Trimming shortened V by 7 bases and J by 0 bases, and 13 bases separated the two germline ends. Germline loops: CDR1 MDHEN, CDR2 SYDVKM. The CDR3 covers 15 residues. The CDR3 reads CASMGGGVSNQPQHF. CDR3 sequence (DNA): TGTGCCAGCATGGGTGGGGGGGTTAGCAATCAGCCCCAGCATTTT.

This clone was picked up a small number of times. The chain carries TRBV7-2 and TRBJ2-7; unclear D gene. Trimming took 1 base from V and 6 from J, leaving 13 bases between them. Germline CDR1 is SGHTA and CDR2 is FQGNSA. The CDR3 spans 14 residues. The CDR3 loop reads CASSLGVGRSEQYF. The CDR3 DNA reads TGTGCCAGCAGCTTAGGGGTAGGCCGCTCCGAGCAGTACTTC.

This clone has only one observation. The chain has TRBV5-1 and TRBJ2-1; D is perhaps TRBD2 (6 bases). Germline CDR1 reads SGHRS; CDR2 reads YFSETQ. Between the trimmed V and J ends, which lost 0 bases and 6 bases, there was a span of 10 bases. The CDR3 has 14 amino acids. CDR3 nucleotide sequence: TGCGCCAGCAGCTTGGGGGACTTTTCCAATGAGCAGTTCTTC. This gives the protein CASSLGDFSNEQFF. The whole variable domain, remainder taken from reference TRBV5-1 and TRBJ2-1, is KAGVTQTPRYLIKTRGQQVTLSCSPISGHRSVSWYQQTPGQGLQFLFEYFSETQRNKGNFPGRFSGRQFSNSRSEMNVSTLELGDSALYLCASSLGDFSNEQFFGPGTRLTVL.

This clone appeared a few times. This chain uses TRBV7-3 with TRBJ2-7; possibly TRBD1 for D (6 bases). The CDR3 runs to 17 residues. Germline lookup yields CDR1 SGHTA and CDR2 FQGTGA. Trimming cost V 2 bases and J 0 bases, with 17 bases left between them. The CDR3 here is CASSLGRPGTPSYEQYF. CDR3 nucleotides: TGTGCCAGCAGCTTAGGTCGGCCCGGGACACCCTCCTACGAGCAGTACTTC.

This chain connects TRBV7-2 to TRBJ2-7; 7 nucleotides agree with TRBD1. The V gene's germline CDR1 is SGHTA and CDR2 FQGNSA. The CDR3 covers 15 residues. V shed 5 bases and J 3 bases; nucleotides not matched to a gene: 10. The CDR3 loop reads CASSLGPGQFYEQYF. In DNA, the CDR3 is TGTGCCAGCAGCCTCGGCCCGGGACAGTTCTACGAGCAGTACTTC.

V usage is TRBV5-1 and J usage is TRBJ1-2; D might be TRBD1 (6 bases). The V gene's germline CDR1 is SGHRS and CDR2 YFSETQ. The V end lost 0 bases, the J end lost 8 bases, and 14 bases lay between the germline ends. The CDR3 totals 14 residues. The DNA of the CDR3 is TGCGCCAGCAGCTTGGACCATCAAAGGGGGGGCTACACCTTC. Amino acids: CASSLDHQRGGYTF.

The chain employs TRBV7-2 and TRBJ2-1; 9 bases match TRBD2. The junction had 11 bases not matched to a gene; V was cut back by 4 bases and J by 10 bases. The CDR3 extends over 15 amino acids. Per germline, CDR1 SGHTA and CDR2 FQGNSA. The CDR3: CASSSSRAGGSEQFF. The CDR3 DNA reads TGTGCCAGCAGCTCGTCCCGAGCGGGAGGAAGCGAGCAGTTCTTC.

The CDR3 region is CASSGYNEQFF. Here the CDR3 DNA reads TGTGCCAGCAGCGGATACAATGAGCAGTTCTTC. This chain joins TRBV7-2 and TRBJ2-1; D is ambiguous. CDR1 is SGHTA and CDR2 is FQGNSA in the germline V gene. This CDR3 region has 11 residues. Deletions cut 5 bases from V and 4 bases from J, with 3 bases between.

CDR3 nucleotides: TGTGCCAGCACCCCCGGTGGTGTGGGGCCCAAGCAAGAGACCCAGTACTTC. It codes for CASTPGGVGPKQETQYF. V and J are TRBV7-2 and TRBJ2-5; the D gene is possibly TRBD1 (5 bases). V was clipped by 7 bases and J by 2 bases, with 23 bases between them. The CDR3 consists of 17 residues. In germline, CDR1 is SGHTA, CDR2 FQGNSA.

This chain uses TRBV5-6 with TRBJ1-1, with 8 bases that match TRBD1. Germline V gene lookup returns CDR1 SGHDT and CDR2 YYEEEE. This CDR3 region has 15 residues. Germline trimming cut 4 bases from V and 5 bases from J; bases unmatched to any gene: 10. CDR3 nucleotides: TGTGCCAGCAGCGAGACAGGGGAGATAGTTACTGAAGCTTTCTTT. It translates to CASSETGEIVTEAFF.

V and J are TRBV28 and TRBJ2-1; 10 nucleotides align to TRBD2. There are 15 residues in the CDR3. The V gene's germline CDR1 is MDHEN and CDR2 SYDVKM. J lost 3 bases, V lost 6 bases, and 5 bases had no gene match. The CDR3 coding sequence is TGTGCCAGCAGCCTAGCGGGAGTGAACTACAATGAGCAGTTCTTC. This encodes CASSLAGVNYNEQFF.

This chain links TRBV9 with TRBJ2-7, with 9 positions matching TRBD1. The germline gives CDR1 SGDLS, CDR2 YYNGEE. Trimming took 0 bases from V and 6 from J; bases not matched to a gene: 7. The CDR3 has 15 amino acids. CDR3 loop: CASSVEGQGNREQYF. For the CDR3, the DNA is TGTGCCAGCAGCGTAGAAGGACAGGGGAATCGCGAGCAGTACTTC.

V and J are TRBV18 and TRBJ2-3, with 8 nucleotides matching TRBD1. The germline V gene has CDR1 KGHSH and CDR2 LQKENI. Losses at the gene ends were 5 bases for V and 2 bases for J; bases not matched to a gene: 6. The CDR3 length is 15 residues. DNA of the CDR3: TGTGCCAGCTCAAAGGGGACAGGAAACACAGATACGCAGTATTTT. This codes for CASSKGTGNTDTQYF. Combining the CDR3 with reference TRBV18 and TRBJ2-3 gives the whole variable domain NAGVMQNPRHLVRRRGQEARLRCSPMKGHSHVYWYRQLPEEGLKFMVYLQKENIIDESGMPKERFSAEFPKEGPSILRIQQVVRGDSAAYFCASSKGTGNTDTQYFGPGTRLTVL.

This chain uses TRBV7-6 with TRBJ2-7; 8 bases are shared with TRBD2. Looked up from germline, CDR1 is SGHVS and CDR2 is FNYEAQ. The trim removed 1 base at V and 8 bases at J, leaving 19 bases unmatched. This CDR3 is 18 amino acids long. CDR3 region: CASSLGGTVSGTLYQQYF. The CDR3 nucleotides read TGTGCCAGCAGCTTAGGGGGAACGGTTAGCGGGACCTTATACCAGCAGTACTTC.

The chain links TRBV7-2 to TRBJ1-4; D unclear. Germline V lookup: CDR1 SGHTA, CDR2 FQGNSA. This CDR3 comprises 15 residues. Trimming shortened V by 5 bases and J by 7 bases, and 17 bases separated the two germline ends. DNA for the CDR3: TGTGCCAGCAGCCCCCGGGCCGGGTTTAGTGAAAAACTGTTTTTT. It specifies CASSPRAGFSEKLFF.

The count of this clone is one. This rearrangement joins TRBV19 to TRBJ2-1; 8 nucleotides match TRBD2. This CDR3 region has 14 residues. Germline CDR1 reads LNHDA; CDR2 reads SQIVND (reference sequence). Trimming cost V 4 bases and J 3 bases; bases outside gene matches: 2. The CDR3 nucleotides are TGTGCCAGTAGTAGCGGGACTAGCTACAATGAGCAGTTCTTC. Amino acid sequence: CASSSGTSYNEQFF.

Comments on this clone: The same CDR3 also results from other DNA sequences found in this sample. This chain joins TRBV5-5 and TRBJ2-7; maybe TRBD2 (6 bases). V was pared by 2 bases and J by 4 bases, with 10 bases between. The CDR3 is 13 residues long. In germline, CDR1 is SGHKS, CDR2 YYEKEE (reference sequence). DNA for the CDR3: TGTGCCAGCAGCTTACTACTAGCATACGAGCAGTACTTC. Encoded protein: CASSLLLAYEQYF.

CDR3 sequence: CASSLFGQTTEAFF. The CDR3 region has the DNA TGCGCCAGCAGCTTGTTCGGACAGACCACTGAAGCTTTCTTT. V is TRBV5-1 and J is TRBJ1-1; maybe TRBD1 (6 bases). The germline gives CDR1 SGHRS, CDR2 YFSETQ. CDR3 length: 14 residues. The V gene lost 1 base and the J gene lost 4 bases, with 11 bases spanning the gap.

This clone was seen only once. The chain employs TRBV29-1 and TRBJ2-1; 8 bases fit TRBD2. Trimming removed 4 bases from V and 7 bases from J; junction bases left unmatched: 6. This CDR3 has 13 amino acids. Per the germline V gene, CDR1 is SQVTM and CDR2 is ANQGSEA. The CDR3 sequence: CSVVPGGRNEQFF. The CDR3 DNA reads TGCAGCGTTGTCCCAGGCGGGAGGAATGAGCAGTTCTTC.

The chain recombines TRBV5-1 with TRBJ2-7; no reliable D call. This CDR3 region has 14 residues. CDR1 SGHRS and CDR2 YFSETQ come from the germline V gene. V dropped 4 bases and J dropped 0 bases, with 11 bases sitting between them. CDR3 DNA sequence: TGCGCCAGCAGCGAGTACAGTGCCTCCTACGAGCAGTACTTC. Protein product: CASSEYSASYEQYF.

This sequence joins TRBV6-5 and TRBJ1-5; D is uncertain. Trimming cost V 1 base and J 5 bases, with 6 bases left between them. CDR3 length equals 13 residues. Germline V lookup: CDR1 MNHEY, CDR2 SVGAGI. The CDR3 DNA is TGTGCCAGCAGTTACTTGGTAGATCAGCCCCAGCATTTT. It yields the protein CASSYLVDQPQHF.

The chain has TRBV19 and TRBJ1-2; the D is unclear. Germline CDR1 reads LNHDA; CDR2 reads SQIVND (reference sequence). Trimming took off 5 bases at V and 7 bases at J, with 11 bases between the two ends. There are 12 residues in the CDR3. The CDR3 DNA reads TGTGCCAGTAGTCTAGGGTTAGGTGGCTACACCTTC. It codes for CASSLGLGGYTF. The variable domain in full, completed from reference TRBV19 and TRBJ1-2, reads DGGITQSPKYLFRKEGQNVTLSCEQNLNHDAMYWYRQDPGQGLRLIYYSQIVNDFQKGDIAEGYSVSREKKESFPLTVTSAQKNPTAFYLCASSLGLGGYTFGSGTRLTVV.

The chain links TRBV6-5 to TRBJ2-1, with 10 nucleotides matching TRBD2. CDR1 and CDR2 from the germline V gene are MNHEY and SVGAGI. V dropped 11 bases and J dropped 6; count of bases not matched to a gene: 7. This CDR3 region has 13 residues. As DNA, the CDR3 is TGTGCCGTTAAGCGGGAGGGTTTCAATGAGCAGTTCTTC. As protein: CAVKREGFNEQFF.

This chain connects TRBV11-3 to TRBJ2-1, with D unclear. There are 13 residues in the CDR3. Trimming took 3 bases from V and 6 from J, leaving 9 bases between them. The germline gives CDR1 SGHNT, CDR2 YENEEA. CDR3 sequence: CASSFRRFNEQFF. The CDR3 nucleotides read TGTGCCAGCAGCTTTCGCAGATTCAATGAGCAGTTCTTC.

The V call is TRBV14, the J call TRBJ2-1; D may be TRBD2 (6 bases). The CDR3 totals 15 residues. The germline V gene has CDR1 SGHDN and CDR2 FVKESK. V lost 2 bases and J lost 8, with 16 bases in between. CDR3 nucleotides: TGTGCCAGCAGCCAACAATGGGGAGGAGGGGATGAGCAGTTCTTC. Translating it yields CASSQQWGGGDEQFF.